One and the same sample provided the 31 T cell receptor beta chains below, sequenced in a study of Ad26.COV2.S vaccination and SARS-CoV-2 variants. As to treatment: about 20 received Ad26.COV2.S at low or high dose, single or two shots; about 5 received placebo; per-sample allocation not given. Samples were taken on day 63 after the first vaccine or placebo injection. Clones were sequenced by immunoSEQ multiplex PCR, and TCRdb holds only the in-frame ones, with some missing. The repertoire has roughly 300,000 clones, roughly nine tenths of them found once; the top ten carry 6.4%. The sample was peripheral blood, taken in a trial of Ad26.COV2.S vaccine versus placebo. Receptors originate from a person aged 18-65 years who received the Ad26.COV2.S COVID-19 vaccine or a placebo.

V and J are TRBV5-8 and TRBJ2-6; D unresolved. V lost 0 bases to trimming and J lost 4 bases, with 11 bases between them. Germline assignment: CDR1 SGHTS and CDR2 YDEGEE. The CDR3 spans 16 residues. This CDR3 reads CASSLAAALGANVLTF. The DNA of the CDR3 is TGTGCCAGCAGCTTGGCTGCAGCTCTGGGGGCCAACGTCCTGACTTTC.

This clone showed up just once. The gene calls are TRBV28 and TRBJ2-3; D unresolved. This CDR3 spans 16 amino acids. V lost 6 bases and J lost 0, with 16 bases in between. Germline V gene data show CDR1 as MDHEN and CDR2 as SYDVKM. CDR3 region: CASRALTSVSTDTQYF. CDR3 nucleotide sequence: TGTGCCAGCAGAGCTTTGACGTCGGTTAGCACAGATACGCAGTATTTT.

The V gene is TRBV18, the J gene TRBJ1-4; 7 bases are shared with TRBD1. Trimming at V came to 5 bases and at J to 0 bases, leaving 3 bases not matched to a gene. CDR1 is KGHSH, CDR2 LQKENI, per germline. There are 15 residues in the CDR3. The DNA of the CDR3 is TGTGCCAGCTCAGGGACAGATTCAACTAATGAAAAACTGTTTTTT. As protein: CASSGTDSTNEKLFF.

The chain is built from TRBV7-9 and TRBJ1-1; D ambiguous. Germline V lookup: CDR1 SEHNR, CDR2 FQNEAQ (reference sequence). The CDR3 sequence is 15 residues long. V was clipped by 5 bases and J by 3 bases, with 16 bases between them. The CDR3 DNA sequence: TGTGCCAGCAGCCTCCCACAGCTCACGGACACTGAAGCTTTCTTT. This codes for CASSLPQLTDTEAFF. Full variable domain (remainder filled in from reference TRBV7-9 and TRBJ1-1): DTGVSQNPRHKITKRGQNVTFRCDPISEHNRLYWYRQTLGQGPEFLTYFQNEAQLEKSRLLSDRFSAERPKGSFSTLEIQRTEQGDSAMYLCASSLPQLTDTEAFFGQGTRLTVV.

In this sample, this clone turned up once. V is TRBV4-1 and J is TRBJ1-1; a weak D match, TRBD1 (5 bases). V was clipped by 1 base and J by 0 bases, with 12 bases between them. The CDR3 is 16 amino acids. The germline gives CDR1 MGHRA, CDR2 YSYEKL. CDR3 residues: CASSQALGQMNTEAFF. The CDR3 DNA follows: TGCGCCAGCAGCCAAGCCCTGGGGCAGATGAACACTGAAGCTTTCTTT.

The chain recombines TRBV3-1 (or the pseudogene TRBV3-2) with TRBJ1-2, with a tentative D call TRBD1 (5 bases). Trimming shortened V by 5 bases and J by 0 bases, and 13 bases separated the two germline ends. The CDR3 sequence is 15 residues long. The germline CDR1 and CDR2 sequences are LGHDT and YNNKEL (reference sequence). DNA of the CDR3: TGTGCCAGCAGCGGAGCTCTGGGGGCTAACTATGGCTACACCTTC. It yields the protein CASSGALGANYGYTF.

The V and J genes are TRBV7-2 and TRBJ1-5; a weak D match, TRBD1 (5 bases). The CDR3 contains 16 residues. Germline loops: CDR1 SGHTA, CDR2 FQGNSA. V lost 4 bases and J 6 bases, leaving 19 bases between the germline ends. The CDR3: CASSSEVGGAGQPQHF. For the CDR3, the DNA is TGTGCCAGCAGCTCCGAGGTTGGTGGGGCCGGTCAGCCCCAGCATTTT.

V and J are TRBV7-2 and TRBJ1-1, with 10 bases aligning to TRBD1. Trimming at V came to 6 bases and at J to 1 base, leaving 5 bases not matched to a gene. Germline CDR1 and CDR2: SGHTA and FQGNSA. This CDR3 has 15 amino acids. CDR3 residues: CASRPTGGANTEAFF. CDR3 nucleotides: TGTGCCAGCAGGCCGACAGGGGGCGCGAACACTGAAGCTTTCTTT.

The chain joins TRBV11-3 to TRBJ2-3; weak D call: TRBD1 (6 bases). This CDR3 has 16 residues. Deletions cut 4 bases from V and 6 bases from J, with 20 bases between. Germline lookup yields CDR1 SGHNT and CDR2 YENEEA. This chain's CDR3 is CASSSRGQTGADTQYF. For the CDR3, the DNA is TGTGCCAGCAGCTCGAGAGGCCAGACAGGTGCGGATACGCAGTATTTT.

This chain connects TRBV6-1 to TRBJ1-5; perhaps TRBD1 as D (5 bases). Germline CDR1 MNHNS, CDR2 SASEGT. CDR3 length: 17 residues. V was cut by 1 base and J by 6 bases, with 19 bases left in between. The CDR3 here is CASSEGQRPGGTQPQHF. The CDR3 DNA reads TGTGCCAGCAGTGAAGGACAGCGGCCGGGGGGTACTCAGCCCCAGCATTTT.

The chain links TRBV6-2 or TRBV6-3 to TRBJ1-6, with 7 bases aligning to TRBD1. CDR3 size: 15 residues. CDR1 is MNHEY and CDR2 is SVGEGT in the germline V gene. V was clipped by 5 bases and J by 5 bases; unmatched bases: 6. The CDR3: CASSRPGQNNSPLHF. The DNA of the CDR3 is TGTGCCAGCAGTAGACCGGGACAGAATAATTCACCCCTCCACTTT.

The chain joins TRBV4-3 to TRBJ2-2; tentative D call: TRBD1 (7 bases). Germline CDR1 LGHNA, CDR2 YSLEER. The CDR3 runs 17 residues. Trimming took 4 bases from V and 1 from J, leaving 16 bases between them. The CDR3 coding sequence is TGCGCCAGCAGCCCCCAGGGGGGAAGAAGGAACACCGGGGAGCTGTTTTTT. This codes for CASSPQGGRRNTGELFF.

This clone is a singleton in its sample. The chain has TRBV6-2 or TRBV6-3 and TRBJ2-7; D unclear. The germline gives CDR1 MNHEY, CDR2 SVGEGT. The CDR3 has 13 residues. Trimming cost V 0 bases and J 5 bases, with 8 bases left between them. The CDR3 loop is CASSYSVRHEQYF. CDR3 bases: TGTGCCAGCAGTTACTCGGTTCGTCACGAGCAGTACTTC.

This sequence joins TRBV27 and TRBJ2-7; no reliable D call. V shed 0 bases and J shed 5 bases, with 8 bases lying between them. CDR1 is MNHEY, CDR2 SMNVEV, per germline (reference sequence). This CDR3 comprises 13 residues. The CDR3: CASSLSSRHEQYF. The CDR3 DNA reads as TGTGCCAGCAGTTTATCTTCGAGGCACGAGCAGTACTTC.

This chain connects TRBV7-2 to TRBJ1-1; D unresolved. There are 13 residues in the CDR3. The V gene's germline CDR1 is SGHTA and CDR2 FQGNSA. V lost 5 bases and J lost 1, with 8 bases in between. The CDR3 DNA reads TGTGCCAGCAGCCGTACAAGGAACACTGAAGCTTTCTTT. This sequence encodes CASSRTRNTEAFF.

The chain combines TRBV7-9 with TRBJ1-3; 7 positions match TRBD1. The trim removed 2 bases at V and 0 bases at J, leaving 4 bases unmatched. The CDR3 has 16 residues. Per the germline V gene, CDR1 is SEHNR and CDR2 is FQNEAQ (reference sequence). The CDR3 DNA is TGTGCCAGCAGCTTACCCGGGACAGCCTCTGGAAACACCATATATTTT. Translating it yields CASSLPGTASGNTIYF.

This clone came up once. V usage is TRBV7-8 and J usage is TRBJ2-3; D is possibly TRBD2 (7 bases). Trimming left V 5 bases short and J 3 bases short, with 18 bases between. The CDR3 loop spans 16 amino acids. Looked up from germline, CDR1 is SGHVS and CDR2 is FQNEAQ. The CDR3 spells CASSPRGGGITDTQYF. The CDR3 DNA reads TGTGCCAGCAGCCCAAGGGGCGGGGGCATAACAGATACGCAGTATTTT.

This clone showed up just a few times. The rearrangement uses TRBV6-2 or TRBV6-3 and TRBJ1-3; 9 bases are shared with TRBD1. CDR3 length equals 17 residues. The germline gives CDR1 MNHEY, CDR2 SVGEGT. The junction had 10 bases not matched to a gene; V was cut back by 4 bases and J by 3 bases. CDR3 bases: TGTGCCAGCAGTTCTTCCCACAGGGGGCCGGTTGGAAACACCATATATTTT. Its protein product is CASSSSHRGPVGNTIYF.

The chain has TRBV4-2 and TRBJ1-1; D not resolved. Trimming shortened V by 5 bases and J by 0 bases, and 16 bases separated the two germline ends. This CDR3 is 16 amino acids long. Per germline, CDR1 LGHNA and CDR2 YNFKEQ. CDR3 in DNA: TGTGCCAGCAGCGCGGTATGGGCAGGCCTGAACACTGAAGCTTTCTTT. Amino acids: CASSAVWAGLNTEAFF.

V and J are TRBV7-9 and TRBJ1-1; D possibly corresponds to TRBD1 (5 bases). Germline-derived CDR1 and CDR2 are SEHNR and FQNEAQ (reference sequence). The V and J ends lost 0 bases and 2 bases respectively, with 10 bases between them. This CDR3 has 15 amino acids. As DNA, the CDR3 is TGTGCCAGCAGCTTAGCCTTAGGGGTTAACACTGAAGCTTTCTTT. This gives the protein CASSLALGVNTEAFF.

The CDR3 nucleotides read TGTGCCTGGAGAGCCCTCGGAGGTCTCCGTTCAGGTGAGCAGTTCTTC. It yields the protein CAWRALGGLRSGEQFF. This chain uses TRBV30 with TRBJ2-1; weak D call: TRBD2 (5 bases). Germline V gives CDR1 GTSNPN, CDR2 SVGIG (reference sequence). The length of the CDR3 is 16 residues. Trimming cost V 3 bases and J 9 bases, with 24 bases left between them.

V and J are TRBV19 and TRBJ1-1, with 7 nucleotides matching TRBD1. The J segment lost 5 bases and the V segment lost 6 bases, leaving 9 bases of the junction unmatched. CDR1 LNHDA and CDR2 SQIVND come from the germline V gene (reference sequence). This CDR3 has 14 residues. CDR3 bases: TGTGCCAGTAGACGACAGGGAACGGGTACTGAAGCTTTCTTT. It translates to CASRRQGTGTEAFF.

The genes are TRBV12-3 or TRBV12-4 and TRBJ1-1; no firm D call. Between the trimmed V and J ends, which lost 4 bases and 2 bases, there was a span of 5 bases. The CDR3 runs to 12 residues. The CDR3 protein is CASSSINTEAFF. CDR3 in DNA: TGTGCCAGCAGTTCGATAAACACTGAAGCTTTCTTT.

With regard to this clone: Other DNA sequences in the sample encode the same CDR3. The J gene is TRBJ1-3, the V gene TRBV6-5, with no clear D. The germline V gene has CDR1 MNHEY and CDR2 SVGAGI. The CDR3 runs to 15 residues. Trimming removed 2 bases at V and 4 bases at J, with 12 bases between. CDR3 residues: CASSYVRGSGNTIYF. CDR3 nucleotide sequence: TGTGCCAGCAGTTACGTGAGAGGTTCGGGAAACACCATATATTTT.

The chain combines TRBV6-5 with TRBJ1-4; 8 bases are a match to TRBD1. This CDR3 has 15 residues. Per the germline V gene, CDR1 is MNHEY and CDR2 is SVGAGI. Trimming took 5 bases from V and 6 from J; bases not matched to a gene: 8. The chain's CDR3 is CASSTRTGLDEKLFF. In nucleotides, the CDR3 is TGTGCCAGCAGTACGCGGACAGGGTTAGATGAAAAACTGTTTTTT.

This chain joins TRBV5-1 and TRBJ2-2, with D possibly matching TRBD2 (5 bases). Per germline, CDR1 SGHRS and CDR2 YFSETQ. The CDR3 runs to 15 residues. V dropped 0 bases and J dropped 6 bases, with 12 bases sitting between them. Written as DNA, the CDR3 is TGCGCCAGCAGCTTGGAATTGGCGGGTTCCGGGGAGCTGTTTTTT. This gives the protein CASSLELAGSGELFF.

The chain uses TRBV11-2 and TRBJ2-6; D remains ambiguous. CDR1 SGHAT and CDR2 FQNNGV come from the germline V gene. V was shortened by 2 bases and J by 0 bases, with 11 bases between the two germline ends. CDR3 length: 17 residues. The CDR3 loop is CASSLRQDPSGANVLTF. The CDR3 bases are TGTGCCAGCAGCTTACGGCAGGACCCCTCTGGGGCCAACGTCCTGACTTTC.

The chain joins TRBV30 to TRBJ1-2; 10 bases fit TRBD1. J was trimmed by 6 bases and V by 4 bases; bases with no gene match: 5. The germline V gene encodes CDR1 GTSNPN and CDR2 SVGIG (reference sequence). The CDR3 spans 13 residues. The CDR3 is CAWTTGTGDGYTF. CDR3 bases: TGTGCCTGGACAACCGGGACAGGGGATGGCTACACCTTC. Full variable domain (missing parts from reference TRBV30 and TRBJ1-2): SQTIHQWPATLVQPVGSPLSLECTVEGTSNPNLYWYRQAAGRGLQLLFYSVGIGQISSEVPQNLSASRPQDRQFILSSKKLLLSDSGFYLCAWTTGTGDGYTFGSGTRLTVV.

The V call is TRBV30, the J call TRBJ2-3; D ambiguous. The CDR3 runs 13 residues. V was cut by 4 bases and J by 7 bases, with 15 bases left in between. CDR1 and CDR2 (germline): GTSNPN, SVGIG (reference sequence). This chain's CDR3 is CAWTFSAENTQYF. The CDR3 nucleotides read TGTGCCTGGACATTCTCCGCAGAAAATACGCAGTATTTT.

This clone has just a few counts. The chain has TRBV7-9 and TRBJ2-5; D might be TRBD1 (6 bases). Germline-derived CDR1 and CDR2 are SEHNR and FQNEAQ (reference sequence). Trimming removed 5 bases from V and 5 bases from J, with 15 bases in between. The CDR3 covers 14 residues. CDR3 in DNA: TGTGCCAGCAGCCGCAGACAGGCCAGGGAGACCCAGTACTTC. Protein: CASSRRQARETQYF.

The J gene is TRBJ2-1, the V gene TRBV6-6; D remains ambiguous. V lost 2 bases to trimming and J lost 14 bases, with 13 bases between them. The germline V gene encodes CDR1 MNHNY and CDR2 SVGAGI (reference sequence). This CDR3 contains 12 residues. The CDR3 is CASSYASTVEFF. The DNA for the CDR3 is TGTGCCAGCAGTTACGCGAGCACAGTCGAGTTCTTC.